This is a list of T cell receptor beta chains from one sample in a study of cytomegalovirus exposure and HLA in healthy donors. Assay: immunoSEQ multiplex PCR; the TCRdb copy retains only in-frame clones and omits some. Counted here are more than 140,000 clones, roughly 80% occurring once; the ten biggest clones make up about 5.6%. Input material: PBMCs. The receptors originated from a man between 25 and 39 years old in good health and CMV-seropositive. CDR3s include the opening cysteine and the closing phenylalanine or tryptophan. A D gene is named only where the DNA matches it firmly. Clone size is given for some rows only: seen once, a few or many times, or a class if the clone is expanded.

>NA|NA|TRBJ2-3|TRBV6-5
CASSYSSLRSDMQYF
TGTGCCAGCAGTTACTCGAGTCTGAGGTCAGATATGCAGTATTTT
>NA|once|TRBJ1-2|TRBV11-2
CASSEGGGYGYTF
TGTGCCAGCAGCGAAGGGGGGGGCTATGGCTACACCTTC
>TRBD1|once|TRBJ2-3|TRBV29-1
CSVRQGSTDTQYF
TGCAGCGTCCGACAGGGCTCCACAGATACGCAGTATTTT
>NA|NA|TRBJ2-3|TRBV25-1
CASSDPGAGTDTQYF
TGTGCCAGCAGTGATCCAGGGGCCGGCACAGATACGCAGTATTTT
>TRBD2|NA|TRBJ2-1|TRBV27
CASSYSLAEPRGNEQFF
TGTGCCAGCAGTTACTCTCTAGCGGAACCCCGGGGCAATGAGCAGTTCTTC
>NA|NA|TRBJ2-3|TRBV6-1
CASSWDFSDTQYF
TGTGCCAGCAGTTGGGACTTTTCAGATACGCAGTATTTT
>NA|NA|TRBJ1-1|TRBV28
CASSFGPRDTEAFF
TGTGCCAGCAGTTTCGGCCCCCGGGACACTGAAGCTTTCTTT
>TRBD2|NA|TRBJ2-1|TRBV5-1
CASSGGEQFGEQFF
TGCGCCAGCAGCGGGGGGGAGCAGTTTGGTGAGCAGTTCTTC
>TRBD1|NA|TRBJ2-7|TRBV4-1
CASSQTGDYEQYF
TGCGCCAGCAGCCAGACAGGGGACTACGAGCAGTACTTC
>NA|few|TRBJ2-2|TRBV27
CASSLSPGSTGELFF
TGTGCCAGCAGTTTATCCCCTGGGAGCACCGGGGAGCTGTTTTTT
>NA|NA|TRBJ2-7|TRBV7-7
CASSLPMSGRADYEQYF
TGTGCCAGCAGCTTACCGATGTCCGGCAGGGCGGACTACGAGCAGTACTTC
>TRBD2|NA|TRBJ2-7|TRBV13
CASSFSGLAGSEQYF
TGTGCCAGCAGCTTCTCGGGACTAGCGGGGAGCGAGCAGTACTTC
>NA|NA|TRBJ1-5|TRBV28
CASRQGNQPQHF
TGTGCCAGCAGGCAGGGGAATCAGCCCCAGCATTTT
>NA|NA|TRBJ1-5|TRBV5-1
CASSLLGGGQPQHF
TGCGCCAGCAGCTTGCTAGGGGGGGGTCAGCCCCAGCATTTT
>TRBD1|NA|TRBJ2-1|TRBV13
CASSYRDRVNEQFF
TGTGCCAGCAGCTACCGGGACAGGGTCAATGAGCAGTTCTTC
>TRBD1|few|TRBJ2-2|TRBV19
CASTLHPRQGFRTGELFF
TGTGCCAGTACTCTACACCCCCGACAGGGGTTTAGGACCGGGGAGCTGTTTTTT
>NA|NA|TRBJ2-6|TRBV7-6
CASSITTASGANVLTF
TGTGCCAGCAGCATTACGACAGCCTCTGGGGCCAACGTCCTGACTTTC
>NA|NA|TRBJ2-1|TRBV11-2
CASSLDSRGSGYNEQFF
TGTGCCAGCAGCTTAGATAGTCGGGGTAGCGGTTACAATGAGCAGTTCTTC
>NA|NA|TRBJ1-6|TRBV7-8
CASSLATPGVLNSPLHF
TGTGCCAGCAGCTTAGCGACCCCAGGGGTCTTAAATTCACCCCTCCACTTT
>NA|NA|TRBJ2-5|TRBV5-1
CASHDWEQETQYF
TGCGCCAGCCACGACTGGGAGCAAGAGACCCAGTACTTC
>NA|few|TRBJ1-5|TRBV6-6
CASSPGGGQPQHF
TGTGCCAGCAGCCCGGGGGGGGGCCAGCCCCAGCATTTT
>NA|once|TRBJ1-4|TRBV27
CASSFGQGSGEKLFF
TGTGCCAGCAGTTTTGGGCAGGGGTCGGGTGAAAAACTGTTTTTT
>TRBD2|NA|TRBJ2-2|TRBV28
CASSRTSGSNTGELFF
TGTGCCAGCAGCCGGACTAGCGGGAGCAACACCGGGGAGCTGTTTTTT
>TRBD1|NA|TRBJ1-2|TRBV19
CASSPRTGRASGYTF
TGTGCCAGTAGTCCCCGGACAGGCAGGGCAAGCGGCTACACCTTC
>TRBD2|NA|TRBJ2-1|TRBV29-1
CSVVGLAVTEQFF
TGCAGCGTTGTTGGGCTAGCGGTGACTGAGCAGTTCTTC
>NA|NA|TRBJ1-2|TRBV19
CASSIGGPTESGPWGYTF
TGTGCCAGTAGTATCGGGGGACCTACAGAATCGGGGCCTTGGGGCTACACCTTC
>TRBD1|NA|TRBJ2-3|TRBV6-1
CASRSDREADTQYF
TGTGCCAGCAGATCGGACAGGGAGGCAGATACGCAGTATTTT
>NA|NA|TRBJ1-2|TRBV28
CASSLNGGRGGYTF
TGTGCCAGCAGTTTAAACGGGGGGCGGGGTGGCTACACCTTC
>TRBD1|NA|TRBJ2-7|TRBV27
CASRATGGEQYF
TGTGCCAGCAGAGCCACAGGGGGCGAGCAGTACTTC
>TRBD1|NA|TRBJ2-7|TRBV5-1
CASRPPFGDRDYEQYF
TGCGCCAGCAGGCCACCCTTCGGGGACAGGGATTACGAGCAGTACTTC
>TRBD1|NA|TRBJ2-7|TRBV5-1
CASSFGTGDYEQYF
TGCGCCAGCAGCTTCGGGACAGGGGATTACGAGCAGTACTTC
>TRBD1|NA|TRBJ1-5|TRBV19
CASRGTGGLPSQPQHF
TGTGCCAGTAGGGGGACAGGGGGCTTACCCAGTCAGCCCCAGCATTTT
>TRBD1|NA|TRBJ1-1|TRBV28
CASSSQGDRGQRWAFF
TGTGCCAGCAGTTCCCAGGGGGACAGGGGTCAAAGATGGGCTTTCTTT
>TRBD1|NA|TRBJ1-4|TRBV7-9
CASSRTGEAEKLFF
TGTGCCAGCAGCAGGACAGGGGAGGCGGAAAAACTGTTTTTT
>NA|NA|TRBJ2-7|TRBV30
CAWSALRESYEQYF
TGTGCCTGGAGTGCCCTTCGGGAGTCCTACGAGCAGTACTTC
>NA|NA|TRBJ1-5|TRBV28
CASSSRQQPQHF
TGTGCCAGCAGTTCTCGTCAGCAGCCCCAGCATTTT
>TRBD1|NA|TRBJ2-5|TRBV28
CASSPQDRATQETQYF
TGTGCCAGCAGTCCGCAGGACAGGGCTACCCAAGAGACCCAGTACTTC
>NA|NA|TRBJ1-1|TRBV29-1
CSAGGKYYDTEAFF
TGCAGCGCTGGGGGCAAATATTATGACACTGAAGCTTTCTTT
>TRBD2|NA|TRBJ2-5|TRBV7-2
CASSRLARTQETQYF
TGTGCCAGCAGCCGACTAGCGCGGACCCAAGAGACCCAGTACTTC
>TRBD1|NA|TRBJ2-5|TRBV6-8
CASSSYKIKGATLPTDF
TGTGCCAGCAGTTCGTACAAAATCAAGGGGGCCACCCTCCCAACCGACTTC
>TRBD1|NA|TRBJ1-3|TRBV4-1
CASSHERGRSGNTIYF
TGCGCCAGCAGCCACGAGAGGGGGCGCAGCGGAAACACCATATATTTT
>NA|few|TRBJ2-6|TRBV28
CASQRSGANVLTF
TGTGCCAGTCAGCGTTCTGGGGCCAACGTCCTGACTTTC
>NA|NA|TRBJ1-4|TRBV7-8
CASSTLTLTSTNEKLFF
TGTGCCAGCAGCACCCTCACTCTCACCTCAACTAATGAAAAACTGTTTTTT
>NA|NA|TRBJ2-7|TRBV6-6
CASSSQTYEQYF
TGTGCCAGCAGTTCACAGACGTACGAGCAGTACTTC
>TRBD2|NA|TRBJ2-2|TRBV4-2
CASSQEMEAGGVDTGELFF
TGTGCCAGCAGCCAAGAAATGGAAGCGGGAGGGGTCGACACCGGGGAGCTGTTTTTT
>TRBD2|NA|TRBJ2-5|TRBV5-1
CASSLAGTSGGQETQYF
TGCGCCAGCAGCTTGGCTGGCACCAGCGGGGGGCAAGAGACCCAGTACTTC
>TRBD1|NA|TRBJ2-3|TRBV4-3
CASSYERTGPDTQYF
TGCGCCAGCAGCTACGAAAGGACAGGGCCAGATACGCAGTATTTT
>TRBD2|NA|TRBJ2-4|TRBV19
CASSIAGGRPKNIQYF
TGTGCCAGTAGTATAGCCGGCGGGAGGCCCAAAAACATTCAGTACTTC
>NA|NA|TRBJ2-3|TRBV14
CASSQDLRDTQYF
TGTGCCAGCAGCCAAGATCTCAGGGATACGCAGTATTTT
>TRBD2|NA|TRBJ2-5|TRBV30
CARGGGGETQYF
TGTGCCCGGGGGGGCGGGGGGGAGACCCAGTACTTC
>NA|NA|TRBJ1-1|TRBV5-5
CASSLVTGSVMNTEAFF
TGTGCCAGCAGCTTGGTCACGGGGTCGGTAATGAACACTGAAGCTTTCTTT
>TRBD1|NA|TRBJ1-2|TRBV7-2
CASSWGQSYGYTF
TGTGCCAGCAGCTGGGGACAGAGCTATGGCTACACCTTC
>NA|NA|TRBJ1-4|TRBV15
CATSRGTARGATNEKLFF
TGTGCCACCAGCAGAGGGACAGCCCGAGGAGCAACTAATGAAAAACTGTTTTTT